This T cell receptor (beta chain) was sequenced during a study of blood T cell repertoires in COVID-19 (dated by TCRdb to 2019 to 2021). Broadly, across the study: Samples from collaborators originated in the United States, Italy and Spain and spanned both the acute and convalescent phases of COVID-19. The prospective study material was composed of cDNA or gDNA derived from T cells, B-cell-depleted T cells, or PBMCs. A freely available public database, intended as a resource for researchers studying the immune response to SARS-CoV-2, is where the repertoires were released. The samples were drawn from two sources: the first 160 participants of the ongoing ImmuneRACE study, and over 1,000 subjects contributed by 6 global collaborators. Deeply sampled blood TCRbeta repertoires from subjects exposed to, actively infected with, or recovered from COVID-19 were included in the dataset. Nearly every sample came with metadata listing a de-identified subject ID, COVID-19 status, age in years and sex. HLA class I and class II types, where available, came from metadata supplied by the sample provider rather than from assay-based typing.

Participants in the prospective study were enrolled through a virtual design, were aged about 18 to 100 years, and lived in roughly 26 United States geographic areas. Cohort assignment in the prospective study relied on participant-reported clinical history from a screening survey and a study questionnaire. ImmuneRACE Cohort 3 recovered participants were defined by two consecutive negative NP/OP PCR tests, healthcare professional clearance, or symptom resolution. In the prospective study, whole blood, serum and a nasopharyngeal or oropharyngeal swab were collected from each participant by mobile phlebotomists. Over a roughly 2-month period, participants in the prospective study had the option of providing additional blood draws and questionnaires. Before DNA extraction, prospective study blood samples were shipped either frozen or at room temperature. The germline V gene encodes CDR1 KGHSH and CDR2 LQKENI. V was cut back by 3 bases and J by 1 base, leaving a gap of 6 bases between them. The CDR3 measures 14 amino acids from cysteine to phenylalanine. The kept DNA is CDR3 alone, 42 bases in frame from the first base.

What the research found in general, with its limitations: The quantity of clinical and demographic metadata differed by source and by participant and was supplied without curation.

TCRbeta CDR3 regions were amplified from genomic DNA using the immunoSEQ Assay, a bias-controlled multiplex PCR. The authors' analysis ran thus. Nucleated cell counts per sample were estimated from amplification of reference gene primers within the assay. To quantify the absolute abundance of each unique TCRbeta CDR3 rearrangement, sequence reads were collapsed and filtered. For each sample, productive Simpson clonality was calculated as the square root of Simpson's diversity index over productive rearrangements. As stored in TCRdb, this immuneACCESS dataset retains in-frame rearrangements with V and J assigned. A fraction of the clones does not appear; measured against another copy, unresolved V genes explain less than half of the discrepancy, and the remainder lacks a known reason. Clone size and V and J calls were adopted from that table, with D and trimming inferred from the DNA. This sample is represented by over 200,000 clones; roughly 85% of them were singletons. The ten largest clonotypes hold about 10% of the sample.

Turning to this clone: Its antigen has not been determined. The record has no base qualities; no much larger clone is one base away.

Material for sequencing was PBMCs or T cells enriched from blood (not recorded which). The V and J genes are TRBV18 and TRBJ2-2; the D gene is not confidently resolved. The clonotype was recovered from a man under 40 who had recovered from COVID-19. CDR3 sequence: CASSPQKNTGELFF. Here is the DNA: TGTGCCAGCTCACCCCAGAAGAACACCGGGGAGCTGTTTTTT.